These T cell receptor beta chains were read from a single sample in a study of Tregs in tolerant kidney transplant recipients. The antigens of these receptors remain unknown. Profiling relied on immunoSEQ multiplex PCR, and the TCRdb table lists in-frame clones only, not all of them. The profile shows fewer than 45,000 clones, less than 97% of them singletons. Sequencing was carried out using Tregs from blood cultured with allogeneic cells. These receptors were obtained from a human donor in good health. Both conserved end residues are part of each CDR3. The D gene is left open where the match is weak. Some rows mark clone size as missing; the rest say once, few, many or name a class of expanded clone.

D gene: NA
V gene: TRBV30
J gene: TRBJ1-2
clone size: NA
CDR3 protein: CAWSSTVGGYTF
CDR3 DNA: TGTGCCTGGAGCTCGACAGTTGGTGGCTACACCTTC

D gene: NA
V gene: TRBV5-1
J gene: TRBJ1-3
clone size: NA
CDR3 protein: CASSLGTRGNTIYF
CDR3 DNA: TGCGCCAGCAGCCTTGGGACAAGGGGAAACACCATATATTTT

D gene: NA
V gene: TRBV9
J gene: TRBJ2-6
clone size: NA
CDR3 protein: CASIGGSDSGANVLTF
CDR3 DNA: TGTGCCAGCATTGGGGGGTCGGACTCTGGGGCCAACGTCCTGACTTTC

D gene: NA
V gene: TRBV29-1
J gene: TRBJ1-2
clone size: NA
CDR3 protein: CSVRTEGFYGYTF
CDR3 DNA: TGCAGCGTCCGGACAGAAGGGTTTTATGGCTACACCTTC

D gene: NA
V gene: TRBV6-5
J gene: TRBJ2-3
clone size: NA
CDR3 protein: CASRPQGRAADTQYF
CDR3 DNA: TGTGCCAGCAGACCTCAAGGGCGGGCAGCAGATACGCAGTATTTT

D gene: TRBD1
V gene: TRBV14
J gene: TRBJ2-7
clone size: NA
CDR3 protein: CASSQDWDRGTYEQYF
CDR3 DNA: TGTGCCAGCAGCCAAGATTGGGACAGGGGAACCTACGAGCAGTACTTC

D gene: NA
V gene: TRBV27
J gene: TRBJ2-2
clone size: NA
CDR3 protein: CASSHDRANTGELFF
CDR3 DNA: TGTGCCAGCAGTCACGACAGAGCGAACACCGGGGAGCTGTTTTTT

D gene: NA
V gene: TRBV5-1
J gene: TRBJ2-3
clone size: NA
CDR3 protein: CASSSGGGDTQYF
CDR3 DNA: TGCGCCAGCAGCTCCGGGGGCGGAGATACGCAGTATTTT

D gene: NA
V gene: TRBV7-9
J gene: TRBJ1-2
clone size: NA
CDR3 protein: CASSTHLGVTIGYTF
CDR3 DNA: TGTGCCAGCAGCACGCACCTCGGGGTGACTATCGGCTACACCTTC

D gene: NA
V gene: TRBV7-8
J gene: TRBJ1-6
clone size: NA
CDR3 protein: CASSFGSSPLHF
CDR3 DNA: TGTGCCAGCAGCTTCGGATCTTCACCCCTCCACTTT

D gene: NA
V gene: TRBV30
J gene: TRBJ1-5
clone size: NA
CDR3 protein: CAWSVQGDQPQHF
CDR3 DNA: TGTGCCTGGAGTGTACAGGGAGATCAGCCCCAGCATTTT

D gene: NA
V gene: TRBV29-1
J gene: TRBJ2-1
clone size: once
CDR3 protein: CSVVHPTAYNEQFF
CDR3 DNA: TGCAGCGTTGTGCACCCAACGGCGTACAATGAGCAGTTCTTC

D gene: NA
V gene: TRBV7-9
J gene: TRBJ2-7
clone size: NA
CDR3 protein: CASNRDTYYEQYF
CDR3 DNA: TGTGCCAGCAACCGGGACACCTACTACGAGCAGTACTTC

D gene: NA
V gene: TRBV29-1
J gene: TRBJ1-1
clone size: NA
CDR3 protein: CSAARGMNTEAFF
CDR3 DNA: TGCAGCGCTGCCCGGGGCATGAACACTGAAGCTTTCTTT

D gene: TRBD1
V gene: TRBV11-2
J gene: TRBJ1-1
clone size: NA
CDR3 protein: CASSLGRGRLTEAFF
CDR3 DNA: TGTGCCAGCAGCTTAGGCAGGGGGCGTCTCACTGAAGCTTTCTTT

D gene: NA
V gene: TRBV5-1
J gene: TRBJ1-2
clone size: NA
CDR3 protein: CASSLGGNNYGYTF
CDR3 DNA: TGCGCCAGCAGCTTGGGAGGGAATAACTATGGCTACACCTTC

D gene: TRBD1
V gene: TRBV10-3
J gene: TRBJ2-7
clone size: once
CDR3 protein: CAISDRQGISYEQYF
CDR3 DNA: TGTGCCATCAGTGACAGACAGGGAATCTCCTACGAGCAGTACTTC

D gene: NA
V gene: TRBV10-2
J gene: TRBJ1-4
clone size: NA
CDR3 protein: CASSVWQANEKLFF
CDR3 DNA: TGCGCCAGCAGTGTCTGGCAGGCTAATGAAAAACTGTTTTTT

D gene: NA
V gene: TRBV6-5
J gene: TRBJ1-2
clone size: once
CDR3 protein: CASSRQGSSYYGYTF
CDR3 DNA: TGTGCCAGCAGTCGTCAGGGGTCGTCGTACTATGGCTACACCTTC

D gene: NA
V gene: TRBV27
J gene: TRBJ1-1
clone size: NA
CDR3 protein: CASSLGNVNTEAFF
CDR3 DNA: TGTGCCAGCAGTTTAGGGAATGTGAACACTGAAGCTTTCTTT

D gene: NA
V gene: TRBV5-1
J gene: TRBJ2-7
clone size: NA
CDR3 protein: CASSLWGLVSSYEQYF
CDR3 DNA: TGCGCCAGCAGCTTGTGGGGTTTGGTGTCGTCCTACGAGCAGTACTTC

D gene: NA
V gene: TRBV18
J gene: TRBJ2-1
clone size: NA
CDR3 protein: CASSRQGAYNEQFF
CDR3 DNA: TGTGCCAGCTCGAGGCAGGGAGCCTACAATGAGCAGTTCTTC

D gene: NA
V gene: TRBV5-1
J gene: TRBJ1-1
clone size: NA
CDR3 protein: CASSLESVNTEAFF
CDR3 DNA: TGCGCCAGCAGCTTGGAGTCGGTGAACACTGAAGCTTTCTTT

D gene: TRBD2
V gene: TRBV19
J gene: TRBJ2-4
clone size: NA
CDR3 protein: CASTSLWGGDRNIQYF
CDR3 DNA: TGTGCCAGTACCTCTCTATGGGGGGGAGATAGAAACATTCAGTACTTC

D gene: TRBD2
V gene: TRBV9
J gene: TRBJ2-5
clone size: NA
CDR3 protein: CASSVGGLAGRLQTQYF
CDR3 DNA: TGTGCCAGCAGCGTAGGAGGACTAGCGGGACGCTTACAGACCCAGTACTTC

D gene: NA
V gene: TRBV6-6
J gene: TRBJ1-5
clone size: few
CDR3 protein: CASRRVREQPQHF
CDR3 DNA: TGTGCCAGCCGCAGGGTAAGGGAGCAGCCCCAGCATTTT

D gene: TRBD2
V gene: TRBV6-1
J gene: TRBJ2-3
clone size: NA
CDR3 protein: CASSLAGGRTDTQYF
CDR3 DNA: TGTGCCAGCAGTCTAGCGGGGGGGCGGACAGATACGCAGTATTTT

D gene: NA
V gene: TRBV10-3
J gene: TRBJ2-7
clone size: NA
CDR3 protein: CATGMGGYEQYF
CDR3 DNA: TGTGCCACTGGGATGGGAGGCTACGAGCAGTACTTC

D gene: NA
V gene: TRBV6-5
J gene: TRBJ1-5
clone size: NA
CDR3 protein: CASSYSLGPGQPQHF
CDR3 DNA: TGTGCCAGCAGTTACTCGTTGGGGCCAGGTCAGCCCCAGCATTTT

D gene: TRBD1
V gene: TRBV5-5
J gene: TRBJ1-4
clone size: NA
CDR3 protein: CASSLIDGTGSEKLFF
CDR3 DNA: TGTGCCAGCAGCTTGATCGATGGGACAGGGTCTGAAAAACTGTTTTTT

D gene: NA
V gene: TRBV10-2
J gene: TRBJ1-2
clone size: NA
CDR3 protein: CASSGNRNYGYTF
CDR3 DNA: TGCGCCAGCAGTGGGAACAGGAACTATGGCTACACCTTC

D gene: TRBD2
V gene: TRBV6-5
J gene: TRBJ2-7
clone size: NA
CDR3 protein: CASSYTTGTRSEQYF
CDR3 DNA: TGTGCCAGCAGTTACACGACCGGGACTAGATCCGAGCAGTACTTC

D gene: NA
V gene: TRBV6-5
J gene: TRBJ2-5
clone size: NA
CDR3 protein: CASSYSPGWETQYF
CDR3 DNA: TGTGCCAGCAGTTACTCGCCGGGGTGGGAGACCCAGTACTTC

D gene: TRBD1
V gene: TRBV2
J gene: TRBJ2-1
clone size: NA
CDR3 protein: CASQRDSDREQFF
CDR3 DNA: TGTGCCAGCCAGAGGGACAGCGATCGTGAGCAGTTCTTC

D gene: NA
V gene: TRBV30
J gene: TRBJ2-1
clone size: NA
CDR3 protein: CAWSILRGGLYNEQFF
CDR3 DNA: TGTGCCTGGAGTATCCTGCGGGGCGGACTATACAATGAGCAGTTCTTC

D gene: NA
V gene: TRBV5-6
J gene: TRBJ1-4
clone size: NA
CDR3 protein: CASSLFGRGNEKLFF
CDR3 DNA: TGTGCCAGCAGCTTGTTTGGCAGGGGAAATGAAAAACTGTTTTTT

D gene: NA
V gene: TRBV5-1
J gene: TRBJ2-1
clone size: NA
CDR3 protein: CASSLDPSTSHQFF
CDR3 DNA: TGCGCCAGCAGCTTGGACCCCTCTACTTCGCACCAGTTCTTC

D gene: TRBD1
V gene: TRBV18
J gene: TRBJ2-6
clone size: NA
CDR3 protein: CASSLTGPSSGANVLTF
CDR3 DNA: TGTGCCAGCTCACTGACAGGGCCCAGCTCTGGGGCCAACGTCCTGACTTTC

D gene: NA
V gene: TRBV10-3
J gene: TRBJ2-6
clone size: once
CDR3 protein: CAIGETFSGANVLTF
CDR3 DNA: TGTGCCATCGGGGAGACCTTCTCTGGGGCCAACGTCCTGACTTTC

D gene: NA
V gene: TRBV14
J gene: TRBJ2-6
clone size: NA
CDR3 protein: CASSQIGVSGANVLTF
CDR3 DNA: TGTGCCAGCAGCCAAATCGGGGTTTCTGGGGCCAACGTCCTGACTTTC

D gene: TRBD1
V gene: TRBV2
J gene: TRBJ1-5
clone size: NA
CDR3 protein: CASSGTGRNQPQHF
CDR3 DNA: TGTGCCAGCAGCGGGACAGGGCGAAATCAGCCCCAGCATTTT

D gene: NA
V gene: TRBV18
J gene: TRBJ1-2
clone size: NA
CDR3 protein: CASSPLGTPDGYTF
CDR3 DNA: TGTGCCAGCTCACCACTTGGGACACCAGACGGCTACACCTTC

D gene: NA
V gene: TRBV6-5
J gene: TRBJ1-1
clone size: NA
CDR3 protein: CASSRVSTEAFF
CDR3 DNA: TGTGCCAGCAGTAGGGTTTCCACTGAAGCTTTCTTT

D gene: NA
V gene: TRBV2
J gene: TRBJ2-3
clone size: once
CDR3 protein: CASDALSTDTQYF
CDR3 DNA: TGTGCCAGCGATGCATTAAGCACAGATACGCAGTATTTT

D gene: NA
V gene: TRBV18
J gene: TRBJ1-6
clone size: NA
CDR3 protein: CASSRDKWNSPLHF
CDR3 DNA: TGTGCCAGCTCACGGGACAAATGGAATTCACCCCTCCACTTT

D gene: TRBD1
V gene: TRBV27
J gene: TRBJ1-1
clone size: NA
CDR3 protein: CASSSRTGGLEAFF
CDR3 DNA: TGTGCCAGCAGTTCGCGGACAGGGGGTCTTGAAGCTTTCTTT

D gene: NA
V gene: TRBV9
J gene: TRBJ1-1
clone size: NA
CDR3 protein: CASSVGWSAEAFF
CDR3 DNA: TGTGCCAGCAGCGTAGGGTGGAGTGCTGAAGCTTTCTTT

D gene: TRBD1
V gene: TRBV7-9
J gene: TRBJ1-2
clone size: NA
CDR3 protein: CASSLYDVTGGYGYTF
CDR3 DNA: TGTGCCAGCAGCTTATACGATGTGACAGGGGGATATGGCTACACCTTC

D gene: NA
V gene: TRBV9
J gene: TRBJ2-3
clone size: NA
CDR3 protein: CASSVVQGTDTQYF
CDR3 DNA: TGTGCCAGCAGCGTAGTCCAGGGCACAGATACGCAGTATTTT

D gene: TRBD1
V gene: TRBV5-1
J gene: TRBJ1-2
clone size: NA
CDR3 protein: CASSLQGGTNNYGYTF
CDR3 DNA: TGCGCCAGCAGCTTGCAAGGGGGCACAAACAACTATGGCTACACCTTC

D gene: NA
V gene: TRBV13
J gene: TRBJ1-1
clone size: NA
CDR3 protein: CASSFRIQTANTEAFF
CDR3 DNA: TGTGCCAGCAGCTTCCGGATCCAGACAGCGAACACTGAAGCTTTCTTT

D gene: NA
V gene: TRBV13
J gene: TRBJ2-7
clone size: NA
CDR3 protein: CASSLGPTTGEQYF
CDR3 DNA: TGTGCCAGCAGCCTAGGACCCACTACTGGCGAGCAGTACTTC